This T cell receptor beta chain is from a study of CD8 T cells in Susac syndrome. Broader study findings: As the study acknowledged, the number of individuals who were part of its TCR sequencing and HLA analysis was relatively small.

TCR beta sequencing was performed on blood CD8+ and CD4+ T cells. The multiple sclerosis controls, all treatment-naive patients, had relapsing-remitting disease that was stable or active. Note on this clonotype: Its target is unknown.

The CDR3 is 12 amino acids. Germline assignment: CDR1 SQVTM and CDR2 ANQGSEA. Between the trimmed V and J ends, which lost 6 bases and 4 bases, there was a span of 12 bases. An amount of RNA that ranged from roughly 0.45 to 1 ug was reverse transcribed with random hexamers. The method of amplification for TCR beta CDR3 was immunoSEQ multiplex PCR, covering 54 Vbeta and 13 Jbeta. In TCRdb, the immunoSEQ multiplex PCR reads were re-called with MiXCR into one record per CDR3 protein. The sample has 250,000 to 300,000 distinct CDR3 sequences, 85% seen once. The genes are TRBV29-1 and TRBJ1-1; D is ambiguous. This TCR came from a human donor with multiple sclerosis. Sample: CD8+ T cells from PBMCs. DNA of the CDR3: TGCAGCGTCGTGAGTAGTCCCACTGAAGCTTTCTTT. Amino acid sequence: CSVVSSPTEAFF.